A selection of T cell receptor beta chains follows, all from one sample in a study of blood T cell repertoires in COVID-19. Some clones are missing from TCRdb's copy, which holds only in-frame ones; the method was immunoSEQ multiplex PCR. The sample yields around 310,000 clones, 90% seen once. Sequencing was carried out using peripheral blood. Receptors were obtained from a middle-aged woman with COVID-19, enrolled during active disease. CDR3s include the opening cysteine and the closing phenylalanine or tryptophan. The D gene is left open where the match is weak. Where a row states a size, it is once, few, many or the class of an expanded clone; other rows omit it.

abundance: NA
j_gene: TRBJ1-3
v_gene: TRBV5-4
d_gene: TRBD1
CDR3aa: CASSSADRVENTIYF
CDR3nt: TGTGCCAGCAGCTCCGCGGACAGGGTCGAAAACACCATATATTTT

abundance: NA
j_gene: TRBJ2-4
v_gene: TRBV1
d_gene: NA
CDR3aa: CTSVPSGGALKNIQYF
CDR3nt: TGCACCAGCGTCCCTAGCGGGGGGGCCCTCAAAAACATTCAGTACTTC

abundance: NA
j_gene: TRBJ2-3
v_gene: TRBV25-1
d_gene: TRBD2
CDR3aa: CASDNSGRRDTQYF
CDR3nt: TGTGCCAGTGACAATAGCGGGAGGCGCGATACGCAGTATTTT

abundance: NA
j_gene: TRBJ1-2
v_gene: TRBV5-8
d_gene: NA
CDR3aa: CASSSRDILYGYTF
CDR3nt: TGTGCCAGCAGCTCTAGGGACATCCTCTATGGCTACACCTTC

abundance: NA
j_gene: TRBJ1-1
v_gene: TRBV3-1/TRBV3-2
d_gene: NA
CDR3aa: CASSQRGQKNTEAFF
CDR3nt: TGTGCCAGCAGCCAACGCGGACAGAAGAACACTGAAGCTTTCTTT

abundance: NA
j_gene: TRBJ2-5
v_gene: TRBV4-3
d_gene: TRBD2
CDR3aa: CASSQGSGGYQETQYF
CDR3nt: TGCGCCAGCAGCCAAGGCTCGGGGGGTTACCAAGAGACCCAGTACTTC

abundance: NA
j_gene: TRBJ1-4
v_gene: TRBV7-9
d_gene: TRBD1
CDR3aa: CATGAGTGVEKLFF
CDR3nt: TGTGCCACCGGGGCGGGGACAGGGGTAGAAAAACTGTTTTTT

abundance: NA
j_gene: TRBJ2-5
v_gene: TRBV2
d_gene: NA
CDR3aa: CASRDWQGETQYF
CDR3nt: TGTGCCAGCAGAGATTGGCAGGGCGAGACCCAGTACTTC

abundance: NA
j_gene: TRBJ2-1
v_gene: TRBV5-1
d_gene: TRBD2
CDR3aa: CASSLGLAGASSYNEQFF
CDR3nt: TGCGCCAGCAGCTTGGGACTAGCGGGGGCCAGCTCCTACAATGAGCAGTTCTTC

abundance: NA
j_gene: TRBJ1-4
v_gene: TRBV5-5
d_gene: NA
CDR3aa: CASNRGTNEKLFF
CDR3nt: TGTGCCAGCAACCGGGGGACGAATGAAAAACTGTTTTTT

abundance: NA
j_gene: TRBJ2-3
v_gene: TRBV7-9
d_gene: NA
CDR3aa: CASSDDGARADTQYF
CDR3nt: TGTGCCAGCAGCGACGACGGAGCGAGGGCAGATACGCAGTATTTT

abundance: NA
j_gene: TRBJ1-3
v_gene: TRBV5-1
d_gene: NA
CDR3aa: CASSLSGYGNTIYF
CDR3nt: TGCGCCAGCAGCCTATCGGGGTATGGAAACACCATATATTTT

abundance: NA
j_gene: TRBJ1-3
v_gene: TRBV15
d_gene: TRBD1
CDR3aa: CATSRDNPGQGNGNTIYF
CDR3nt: TGTGCCACCAGCAGAGATAATCCGGGACAGGGAAATGGAAACACCATATATTTT

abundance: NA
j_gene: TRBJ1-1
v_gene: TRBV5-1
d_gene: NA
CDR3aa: CASSSSTVVTEAFF
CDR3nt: TGCGCCAGCAGCTCCTCGACAGTAGTGACTGAAGCTTTCTTT

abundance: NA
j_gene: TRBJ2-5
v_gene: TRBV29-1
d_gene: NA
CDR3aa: CSVGLAGETQYF
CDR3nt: TGCAGCGTTGGGCTAGCTGGGGAGACCCAGTACTTC

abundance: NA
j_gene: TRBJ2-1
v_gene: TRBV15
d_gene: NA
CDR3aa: CATSSPFNEQFF
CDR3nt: TGTGCCACCAGCAGCCCCTTCAATGAGCAGTTCTTC

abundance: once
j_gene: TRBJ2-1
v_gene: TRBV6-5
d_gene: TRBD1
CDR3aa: CASRDRGSYNEQFF
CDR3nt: TGTGCCAGCAGAGACAGGGGGTCGTACAATGAGCAGTTCTTC

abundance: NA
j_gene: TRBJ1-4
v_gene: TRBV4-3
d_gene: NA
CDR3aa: CASSLDFGISNEKLFF
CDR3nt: TGCGCCAGCAGCCTAGACTTCGGGATTTCTAATGAAAAACTGTTTTTT

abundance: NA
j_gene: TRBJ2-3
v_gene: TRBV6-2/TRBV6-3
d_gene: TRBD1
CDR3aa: CASSYGGQGATDTQYF
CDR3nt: TGTGCCAGCAGTTACGGCGGACAGGGGGCCACAGATACGCAGTATTTT

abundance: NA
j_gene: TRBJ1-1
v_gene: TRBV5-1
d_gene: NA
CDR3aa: CASSLAQMNTEAFF
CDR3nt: TGCGCCAGCAGCTTGGCTCAGATGAACACTGAAGCTTTCTTT

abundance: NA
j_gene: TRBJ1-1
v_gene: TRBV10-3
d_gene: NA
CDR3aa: CAIRRDRNTEAFF
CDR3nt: TGTGCCATCAGGAGAGACAGGAACACTGAAGCTTTCTTT

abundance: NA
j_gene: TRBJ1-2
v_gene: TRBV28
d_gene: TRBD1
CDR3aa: CASRWTGLGYTF
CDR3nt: TGTGCCAGCAGGTGGACAGGGCTCGGCTACACCTTC

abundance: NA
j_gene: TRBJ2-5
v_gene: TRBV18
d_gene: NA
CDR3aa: CASSSSTRRETQYF
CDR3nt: TGTGCCAGCTCTTCCTCGACTAGACGAGAGACCCAGTACTTC

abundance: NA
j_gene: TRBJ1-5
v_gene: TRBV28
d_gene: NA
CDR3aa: CASSSGGARQPQHF
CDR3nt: TGTGCCAGCAGTTCGGGGGGCGCGAGGCAGCCCCAGCATTTT

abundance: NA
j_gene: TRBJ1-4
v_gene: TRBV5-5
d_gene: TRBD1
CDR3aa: CASSLGDRESEKLFF
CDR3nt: TGTGCCAGCAGCTTGGGGGACAGGGAATCGGAAAAACTGTTTTTT

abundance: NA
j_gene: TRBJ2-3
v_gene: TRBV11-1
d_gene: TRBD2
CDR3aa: CASSQLAGGRTDTQYF
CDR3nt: TGTGCCAGCAGCCAACTAGCGGGGGGCCGTACAGATACGCAGTATTTT

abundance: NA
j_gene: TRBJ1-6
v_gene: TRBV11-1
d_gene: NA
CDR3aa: CASSLRDYNSPLHF
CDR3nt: TGTGCCAGCAGCTTACGGGATTACAATTCACCCCTCCACTTT

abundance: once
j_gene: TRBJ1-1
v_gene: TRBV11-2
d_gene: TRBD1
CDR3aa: CASSYSRQGHTEAFF
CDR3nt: TGTGCCAGCAGCTACTCGCGACAGGGGCACACTGAAGCTTTCTTT

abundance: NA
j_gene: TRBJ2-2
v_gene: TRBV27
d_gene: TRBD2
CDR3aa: CASSLNLIAGTGELFF
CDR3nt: TGTGCCAGCAGTTTAAATCTGATAGCGGGGACCGGGGAGCTGTTTTTT

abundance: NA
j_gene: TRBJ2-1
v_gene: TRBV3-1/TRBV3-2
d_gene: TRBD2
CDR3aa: CASSPKDGLAWGGEQFF
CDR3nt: TGTGCCAGCAGCCCAAAAGACGGACTAGCGTGGGGCGGGGAGCAGTTCTTC

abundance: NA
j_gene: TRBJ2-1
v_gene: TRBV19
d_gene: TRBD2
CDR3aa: CASSVSGGDPEQFF
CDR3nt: TGTGCCAGTAGTGTTAGCGGGGGGGACCCTGAGCAGTTCTTC

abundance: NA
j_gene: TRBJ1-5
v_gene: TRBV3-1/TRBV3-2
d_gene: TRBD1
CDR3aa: CASSQGLQGVGNQPQHF
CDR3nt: TGTGCCAGCAGCCAAGGATTACAGGGGGTTGGCAATCAGCCCCAGCATTTT

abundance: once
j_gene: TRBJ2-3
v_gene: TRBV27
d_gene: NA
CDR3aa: CASSLGGAGGVDTQYF
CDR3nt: TGTGCCAGCAGTTTGGGCGGGGCAGGGGGAGTGGATACGCAGTATTTT

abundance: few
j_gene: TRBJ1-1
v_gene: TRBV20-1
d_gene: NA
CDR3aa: CSASLDSASKGTEAFF
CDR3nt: TGCAGTGCTAGTCTAGACTCAGCTAGCAAGGGTACTGAAGCTTTCTTT

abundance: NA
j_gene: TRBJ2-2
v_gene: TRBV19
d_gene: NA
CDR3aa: CASNSAQRGELFF
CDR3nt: TGTGCCAGTAACTCAGCCCAGAGGGGGGAGCTGTTTTTT

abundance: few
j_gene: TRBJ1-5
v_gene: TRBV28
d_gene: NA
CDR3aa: CASSPPTVYSNQPQHF
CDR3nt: TGTGCCAGCAGCCCTCCGACAGTCTATAGCAATCAGCCCCAGCATTTT

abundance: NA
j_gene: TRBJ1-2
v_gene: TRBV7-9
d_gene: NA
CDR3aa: CASSPPGVYGYTF
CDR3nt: TGTGCCAGCAGCCCCCCGGGGGTCTATGGCTACACCTTC

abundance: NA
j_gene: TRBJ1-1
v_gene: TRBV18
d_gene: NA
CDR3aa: CASSPLDSNTEAFF
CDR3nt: TGTGCCAGCTCACCGCTGGACTCGAACACTGAAGCTTTCTTT

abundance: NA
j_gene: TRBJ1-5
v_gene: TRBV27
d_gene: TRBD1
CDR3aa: CASSFLAGGQPQHF
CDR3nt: TGTGCCAGCAGTTTCCTCGCAGGGGGGCAGCCCCAGCATTTT

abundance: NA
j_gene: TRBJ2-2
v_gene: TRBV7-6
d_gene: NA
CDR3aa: CASSLSKGHPTGELFF
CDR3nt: TGTGCCAGCAGCTTAAGCAAAGGACACCCCACCGGGGAGCTGTTTTTT

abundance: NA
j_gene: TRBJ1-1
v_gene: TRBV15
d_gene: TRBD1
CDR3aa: CATSRDPGAGTGIGAFF
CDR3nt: TGTGCCACCAGCAGAGATCCGGGAGCCGGGACAGGGATTGGAGCTTTCTTT

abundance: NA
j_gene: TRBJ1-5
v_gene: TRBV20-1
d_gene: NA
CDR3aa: CSAGGSQPQHF
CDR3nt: TGCAGTGCCGGAGGAAGCCAGCCCCAGCATTTT

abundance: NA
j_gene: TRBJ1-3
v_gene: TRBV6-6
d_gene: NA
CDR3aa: CASSRMSGVREESGNTIYF
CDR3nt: TGTGCCAGCAGCCGAATGTCGGGCGTCAGGGAAGAATCTGGAAACACCATATATTTT

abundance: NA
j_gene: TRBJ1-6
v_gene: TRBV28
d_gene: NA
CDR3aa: CASSLFGQLYNSPLHF
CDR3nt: TGTGCCAGCAGTTTATTTGGACAGCTCTATAATTCACCCCTCCACTTT

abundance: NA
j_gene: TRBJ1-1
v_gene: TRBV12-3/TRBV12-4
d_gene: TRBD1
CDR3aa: CASRQQGEVEAFF
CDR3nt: TGTGCCAGCAGGCAACAGGGGGAGGTTGAAGCTTTCTTT

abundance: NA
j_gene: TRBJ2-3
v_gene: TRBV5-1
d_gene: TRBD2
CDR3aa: CASSPGLAGGTNTDTQYF
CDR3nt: TGCGCCAGCAGCCCGGGACTAGCGGGGGGGACTAACACAGATACGCAGTATTTT

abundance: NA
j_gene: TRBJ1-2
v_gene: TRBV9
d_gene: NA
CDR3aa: CASGAQGANYGYTF
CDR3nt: TGTGCCAGCGGGGCCCAGGGTGCTAACTATGGCTACACCTTC

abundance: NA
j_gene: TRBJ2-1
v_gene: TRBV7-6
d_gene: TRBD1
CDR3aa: CASSSWTGDNEQFF
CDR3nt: TGTGCCAGCAGCTCCTGGACAGGGGACAATGAGCAGTTCTTC

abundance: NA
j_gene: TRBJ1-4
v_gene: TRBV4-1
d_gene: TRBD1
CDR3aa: CASSRTGAATNEKLFF
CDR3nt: TGCGCCAGCAGCCGGACAGGGGCTGCAACTAATGAAAAACTGTTTTTT

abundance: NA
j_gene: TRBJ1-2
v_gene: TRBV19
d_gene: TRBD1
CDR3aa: CASSPGQGGYGYTF
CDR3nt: TGTGCCAGTAGTCCTGGACAGGGCGGCTATGGCTACACCTTC

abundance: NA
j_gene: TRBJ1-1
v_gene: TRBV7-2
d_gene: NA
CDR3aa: CASSPVSRTEAFF
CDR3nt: TGTGCCAGCAGCCCAGTTTCGCGGACTGAAGCTTTCTTT

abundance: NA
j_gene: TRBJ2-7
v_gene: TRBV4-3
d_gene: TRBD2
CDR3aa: CASSQKLAGGPAEQYF
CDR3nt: TGCGCCAGCAGCCAGAAACTAGCGGGGGGCCCGGCCGAGCAGTACTTC

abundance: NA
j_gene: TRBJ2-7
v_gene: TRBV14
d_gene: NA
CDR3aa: CASSQDQGILSYEQYF
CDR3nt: TGTGCCAGCAGCCAAGACCAGGGGATCCTCTCCTACGAGCAGTACTTC

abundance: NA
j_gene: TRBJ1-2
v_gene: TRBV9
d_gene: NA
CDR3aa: CASSDPLSASNYGYTF
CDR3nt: TGTGCCAGCAGCGACCCCCTCAGCGCCAGCAACTATGGCTACACCTTC

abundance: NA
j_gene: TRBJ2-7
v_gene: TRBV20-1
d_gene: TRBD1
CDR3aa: CSADDRAEQYF
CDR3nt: TGCAGTGCCGATGACAGGGCTGAGCAGTACTTC